This T cell receptor beta chain is drawn from a study of blood T cells in healthy people across ages. Study background: Template switching retrieved approximately one barcoded beta molecule for each two T cells. Broader study findings: Age advanced and TCR beta diversity per million T cells fell, roughly linearly. Investigators treated diversity estimates from one million T cells as underestimates.

For the second PCR, which ran for about 7 to 11 cycles, a sample-barcoded 5' primer and a J-beta primer mix were used. TCRdb called the 5' RACE reads again in MiXCR, with one record for every CDR3 protein. The table shows 1.2 million to 1.5 million distinct CDR3 sequences, with around 59% occurring only once. Turning to this clonotype: Its target is not known.

Researchers isolated at least 7 million PBMCs per sample. This clonotype originated in a man between 18 and 29 years old in good health. The sequenced sample consisted of blood.

CDR3 DNA: TGTGCCTGGAGCGAGGGGGACCGCTCCTACGAGCAGTACTTC. Residues: CAWSEGDRSYEQYF. This sequence joins TRBV30 and TRBJ2-7; perhaps TRBD1 as D (6 bases). V was pared by 3 bases and J by 0 bases, with 12 bases between. The CDR3 totals 14 residues. CDR1 is GTSNPN and CDR2 is SVGIG in the germline V gene (reference sequence).